This T cell receptor (beta chain) was profiled in a study of blood T cell repertoires in COVID-19. Study information: The United States, Italy and Spain provided the acute and convalescent COVID-19 samples. Sources were T cells, B-cell-depleted T cells, or PBMCs; the material itself was cDNA or gDNA.

How the authors handled the data: Reference gene primer amplification yielded estimated nucleated cell counts. Libraries were prepared by immunoSEQ multiplex PCR; TCRdb keeps only in-frame clonotypes and omits some of them. D and trimming come from the DNA, and the V and J calls and clone size come from that table. The sample lists about 240,000 clones, roughly nine tenths occurring once. J lost 5 bases, V lost 5 bases, and 7 bases had no gene match. The germline V gene encodes CDR1 MNHEY and CDR2 SVGAGI. The CDR3 has 14 residues. Sequenced sample: peripheral blood. The chain uses TRBV6-5 and TRBJ2-7; 9 positions match TRBD1. The receptor comes from a man aged 55 to 70 who had recovered from COVID-19. CDR3 residues: CASSTGTGWNEQYF. The CDR3 DNA reads as TGTGCCAGCAGTACCGGGACAGGGTGGAACGAGCAGTACTTC.